This T cell receptor beta chain was captured in a study of CD8+ T cells in alopecia areata. Turning to the study itself: Tofacitinib was taken orally by treated patients, and the dose was 5 to 10 mg twice daily. Tofacitinib continued for 6 to 18 months and was then withheld for 6 months.

RNA extraction was followed by reverse transcription into cDNA, which acted as the sequencing template. The assay was immunoSEQ multiplex PCR, and TCRdb's table has in-frame clones only and misses some. The sample holds more than 200,000 clones, approximately 65% seen once. As to treatment: oral pan-JAK inhibitor, 5-10 mg twice daily. In the case of this clone: Its matching antigen is unknown. Within the sample, other DNA sequences also encode this same CDR3.

CDR3 length equals 11 residues. The trim removed 4 bases at V and 6 bases at J, leaving 1 base unmatched. The germline V gene encodes CDR1 DFQATT and CDR2 SNEGSKA (reference sequence). Study conclusions and caveats: In blood and scalp, many expanded lesional clones persisted during tofacitinib.

The sequence was collected from a human donor with alopecia areata. This chain uses TRBV20-1 with TRBJ1-2; 8 nucleotides match TRBD1. The sample in question was CD4+ T cells sorted from blood, obtained at week 44, from a patient treated with tofacitinib. DNA for the CDR3: TGCAGTGCTACGACAGGGGATGGCTACACCTTC. Translating it yields CSATTGDGYTF.